These 7 T cell receptor beta chains were all obtained from the same sample, sequenced in a study of OX40 agonist ivuxolimab in advanced cancers. Sequencing was performed with immunoSEQ multiplex PCR; in TCRdb, only in-frame clones are kept and a portion is missing. The sample has 65,000 to 80,000 clones, about 90% seen once. Sequences were derived from CD4+ or CD8+ T cells sorted from blood, sampled in a trial of the OX40 agonist ivuxolimab. The source is an adult with an advanced solid tumor such as melanoma, head and neck, liver or kidney cancer.

The chain has TRBV15 and TRBJ1-6, with D uncertain. V was cut by 0 bases and J by 10 bases, with 10 bases left in between. Germline V gives CDR1 LNHNV, CDR2 YYDKDF (reference sequence). The CDR3 extends over 14 amino acids. In DNA form, the CDR3 reads TGTGCCACCAGCAGAGATAGCTCGGGGTCACCCCTCCACTTT. This encodes CATSRDSSGSPLHF.

The J gene is TRBJ2-2, the V gene TRBV10-3; 7 nucleotides match TRBD1. CDR1 ENHRY and CDR2 SYGVKD come from the germline V gene. The CDR3 sequence is 12 residues long. Trimming took 10 bases from V and 6 from J; bases not matched to a gene: 5. CDR3 loop: CATEGASGELFF. CDR3 nucleotide sequence: TGTGCCACAGAGGGGGCTTCCGGGGAGCTGTTTTTT.

The V call is TRBV6-1, the J call TRBJ1-1; no clear D gene. The germline CDR1 and CDR2 sequences are MNHNS and SASEGT. Trimming removed 2 bases at V and 4 bases at J, with 5 bases between. The length of the CDR3 is 12 residues. The CDR3 spells CASSELTTEAFF. The CDR3 DNA reads as TGTGCCAGCAGTGAATTGACCACTGAAGCTTTCTTT.

This clone was seen only once. The chain employs TRBV11-2 and TRBJ2-5; D uncertain. The CDR3 runs to 12 residues. The germline gives CDR1 SGHAT, CDR2 FQNNGV. V was trimmed by 3 bases and J by 4 bases, leaving 6 bases between them. CDR3 region: CASSLLRETQYF. The DNA of the CDR3 is TGTGCCAGCAGCTTGCTCCGAGAGACCCAGTACTTC.

The chain uses TRBV6-5 and TRBJ1-4, with D possibly TRBD1 on 6 matching bases. CDR3 length equals 14 residues. V lost 8 bases and J lost 6, with 16 bases in between. CDR1 is MNHEY and CDR2 is SVGAGI in the germline V gene. This chain's CDR3 is CASATGGNYEKLFF. As DNA, the CDR3 is TGTGCCAGCGCGACGGGGGGCAATTATGAAAAACTGTTTTTT.

This clone was detected once. J is TRBJ1-6 and V is TRBV28; D is undetermined. Germline V gene lookup returns CDR1 MDHEN and CDR2 SYDVKM. Between the trimmed V and J ends, which lost 10 bases and 0 bases, there was a span of 10 bases. The CDR3 is made up of 14 amino acids. The CDR3 reads CAIAGPSYNSPLHF. The CDR3 region has the DNA TGTGCCATCGCCGGGCCCTCCTATAATTCACCCCTCCACTTT. Combining the CDR3 with reference TRBV28 and TRBJ1-6 gives the whole variable domain DVKVTQSSRYLVKRTGEKVFLECVQDMDHENMFWYRQDPGLGLRLIYFSYDVKMKEKGDIPEGYSVSREKKERFSLILESASTNQTSMYLCAIAGPSYNSPLHFGNGTRLTVT.

This clone came up once. The rearrangement joins TRBV2 to TRBJ2-5; 8 bases map to TRBD1. V shed 6 bases and J 2 bases; nucleotides not matched to a gene: 5. The germline V gene has CDR1 SNHLY and CDR2 FYNNEI. The CDR3 runs to 14 residues. CDR3 in amino acids: CASSPGTGQETQYF. The CDR3, as DNA: TGTGCCAGCAGCCCTGGGACAGGACAAGAGACCCAGTACTTC.